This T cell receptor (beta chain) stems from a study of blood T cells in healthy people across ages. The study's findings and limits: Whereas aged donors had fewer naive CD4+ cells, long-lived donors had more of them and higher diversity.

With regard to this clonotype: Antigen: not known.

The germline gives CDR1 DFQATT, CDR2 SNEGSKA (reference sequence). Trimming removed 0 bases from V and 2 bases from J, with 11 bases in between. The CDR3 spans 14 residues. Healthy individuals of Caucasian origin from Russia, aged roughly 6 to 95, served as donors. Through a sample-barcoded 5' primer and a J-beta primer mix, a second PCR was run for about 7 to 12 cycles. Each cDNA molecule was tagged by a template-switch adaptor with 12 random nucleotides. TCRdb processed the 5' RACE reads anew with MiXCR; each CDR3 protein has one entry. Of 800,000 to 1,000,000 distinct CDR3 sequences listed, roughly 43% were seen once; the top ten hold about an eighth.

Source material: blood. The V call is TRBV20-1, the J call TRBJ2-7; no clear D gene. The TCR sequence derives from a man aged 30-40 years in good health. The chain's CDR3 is CSARDTPLPYEQYF. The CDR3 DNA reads TGCAGTGCTAGAGATACCCCATTACCCTACGAGCAGTACTTC.